This TCR beta chain was recovered during a study of T cells after posttransplantation cyclophosphamide. CDR1 is SGHDT, CDR2 YYEEEE, per germline. With 0 bases removed from V and 2 bases from J, the gap between germline ends came to 6 bases. This CDR3 comprises 13 residues. The data were produced by immunoSEQ multiplex PCR, yet TCRdb's version contains in-frame clones alone and is incomplete. This repertoire shows 45,000 to 65,000 clones, approximately 86% found once; its top ten account for less than 3.5%. The receptor was isolated from a man aged 25-45 years with a blood cancer, CMV-positive, and with a related stem cell donor. The sequenced sample consisted of PBMCs. The chain combines TRBV5-6 with TRBJ2-7; D ambiguous. This chain's CDR3 is CASSLEQTYEQYF. In nucleotides, the CDR3 is TGTGCCAGCAGCTTGGAACAGACCTACGAGCAGTACTTC.